This record covers a single T cell receptor beta chain. Its specificity is not known. V was pared by 4 bases and J by 7 bases, with 14 bases of the junction left unmatched. Germline-derived CDR1 and CDR2 are LGHDT and YNNKEL (reference sequence). The length of the CDR3 is 17 residues. The sample belongs to a study of T cells in Graves' hyperthyroidism and ophthalmopathy. Study summary: Upon initial diagnosis and before any treatment, peripheral blood was collected.

Study-level findings and limits: Appearing also in blood were most of the thyroid clonotypes expanded above 0.001.

Each diagnosis was grounded in clinical symptoms, serum thyroxine and TRAb, thyroid ultrasound, and orbital computed tomography. Amplified TCR beta CDR3 regions came from RNA transcripts. Initially, a first-round RT-PCR of the TCR CDR3 employed the HTBI primer set. TCRdb processed the multiplex PCR reads anew with MiXCR; each CDR3 protein has one entry. The table lists roughly 650,000 distinct CDR3 sequences, around 15% of them singletons. The V and J genes are TRBV3-1 and TRBJ2-1; 9 nucleotides match TRBD2. This clonotype was sampled from a woman aged 40 to 55 with Graves' ophthalmopathy. The sequenced sample was blood. The CDR3 DNA reads as TGTGCCAGCAGCCTCCCGGTGGCGGGAGGGCCTGGGAATGAGCAGTTCTTC. Its protein is CASSLPVAGGPGNEQFF.